This T cell receptor beta chain was sequenced in a study of cytomegalovirus exposure and HLA in healthy donors (dated by TCRdb to the late 2010s). Study-level background: An earlier analysis of approximately 640 of the donors reported more than 250 Gb of sequence data and around 120 million unique TCR beta sequences from around 200 million T cells. High-throughput TCR immunosequencing, statistical association of individual TCRs with disease status, and machine learning were combined to predict cytomegalovirus infection status. The number of typed donors differed by locus: about 620-640 for A, B, C, DRB1 and DQB1; approximately 520 for DQA1; some 610 for DPA1; and roughly 450 for DPB1. Because of strong linkage in the cohort, roughly five DR-DQ haplotypes were treated as single units for association and clustering. Every discovery cohort repertoire had been produced on one sequencing platform. To decide whether each TCR beta V gene segment behaved as functional or pseudogenic, an earlier analysis of approximately 590 of the donors relied on high-throughput TCR beta sequencing. An early release covering 550 to 650 HLA-typed donors comprised around 300 gigabases of sequencing data and some 79 million unique TCR sequences. The study was designed to test whether signatures of past pathogen exposure could be identified by cataloging public T cell receptors. Donor age, sex, ethnicity and CMV serostatus were compiled alongside the repertoire data. Among 398 genotyped donors of the cohort, an average of about 240,000 unique TCR beta nucleotide sequences were sequenced per donor, about a sixth of them non-productive. The T cell repertoires of under 700 subjects were profiled by immunosequencing and related to cytomegalovirus serostatus. In a later analysis, previously published TCR beta repertoires from 500 to 750 donors were re-analyzed and high-resolution HLA genotyping was added so that TCR occurrence patterns could be studied. A later genetic analysis used genome-wide SNP genotypes for about 65% of the roughly 700 donors, treating that subset as a discovery cohort. Along with the approximately 620-subject first cohort, a separate validation cohort of over a hundred different subjects was used. Class I and class II HLA loci were covered by the typing at four-digit resolution. Of the 300 to 500 genotyped donors, less than 85% were placed in the genetic ancestry cluster associated with self-reported Caucasian donors. The later analysis used no new phenotypic data to find candidate immune exposures, relying instead on TCR beta sequences and their occurrence across donors. What the research found in general, with its limitations: An earlier analysis of some 560 of the donors showed that most TCR beta V segments appeared in productive rearrangements either about 90% or about 30% of the time, which broadly matched IMGT annotations. According to a later analysis, parvovirus B19, influenza, CMV and Epstein-Barr virus appeared linked to several top co-occurrence clusters. Only TCR beta chains were sequenced in this cohort, and the absence of alpha or paired-chain data limited detectable features. A further reported finding was that TCR beta sequences accurately predicted the HLA-A and HLA-B alleles for most subjects in the first cohort. The authors suggested that the approach could potentially be extended to other disease states and immunological phenotypes. Strong co-occurrence of HLA alleles, especially DR and DQ, made assigning TCR associations to individual alleles difficult. While some public TCRs were present in many individuals, most TCR sequences turned up only very rarely across donors. The presence/absence analyses assumed that sequencing depth was roughly uniform across donors, and that assumption may not be true. Correlated functional status among segregating V segments might reflect linkage disequilibrium, but an unknown experimental factor could not be ruled out. The classifier was reported to diagnose cytomegalovirus status with high specificity and sensitivity in both the original and validation cohorts. The earlier analysis of 450 to 700 of the donors excluded some 15 rarely observed V segments, including chromosome 9 orphons, because counts were too low. For the cohort, immune exposure information was limited to CMV serostatus. Compared with equally common non-associated chains, HLA-associated TCR beta chains in a later analysis were more clonally expanded and had lower generation probabilities. A later genetic analysis reported fewer N-insertions in productive TCRs among donors in an Asian-associated ancestry cluster than the roughly 720-donor mean. A few of the identified cytomegalovirus-associated TCR beta chains were confirmed in vitro to be specific for cytomegalovirus antigens. The sequencing pipeline was judged likely to have produced a cluster of highly shared sequence variants as a technical artifact. A total of fewer than 200 TCR beta chains were listed by the study as associated with cytomegalovirus. Some IMGT-functional V segments, including TRBV6-2 and TRBV6-3, could not be distinguished by the 87-base-pair reads and were therefore excluded. In a later analysis, most CMV-associated TCR beta chains were found to appear HLA-restricted, with HLA associations seemingly driven largely by CMV exposure. Because HLA typing was unavailable for some donors at each locus, only the typed subset was used in association tests. Specific HLA alleles were associated with roughly 16,000 TCR beta sequences at a false discovery rate of 0.05 in a later analysis. V-gene and J-gene trimming of TCR beta chains was associated with a missense DCLRE1C variant in a later genetic analysis, and the association was replicated in an independent cohort. A later analysis found that TCR association rates varied across HLA loci, with DRB1 alleles showing the most associated TCRs and HLA-C alleles the fewest.

Via the germline V gene, CDR1 is LGHNA and CDR2 YSLEER. Trimming takes 3 bases off V and 10 bases off J; junction bases not matched to a gene: 12. Spanning cysteine to phenylalanine, the CDR3 consists of 16 amino acids. CDR3 DNA is the only sequence kept; it has 48 bases, read in frame from the first base. In total, fewer than 750 healthy bone marrow donors made up the cohort. Cohort members were all nominally healthy when sampled, although unrecorded immune exposures were likely present. The donor tested CMV seropositive and was one of the 289 seropositive cohort members. A peripheral blood sample was provided by each donor, and peripheral blood mononuclear cells were used for TCR beta sequencing. The Qiagen DNeasy Blood Extraction Kit was used to extract genomic DNA from the blood cell samples. Remarks on this clone: The specificity of this receptor is unknown. Per-base quality was not reported, and no clone a single base away is much larger than it.

Library creation used the immunoSEQ multiplex PCR assay. The multiplex PCR relied on a mix of 60 forward primers for TCR Vbeta segments and 13 reverse primers for TCR Jbeta segments. The CDR3 region of rearranged TCR beta genes was amplified from genomic DNA with a multiplex PCR assay. On the Illumina HiSeq System, the amplified TCR beta libraries were sequenced as 87-base-pair reads. The source study handled its data this way. Across the 700 or so repertoires, a later analysis counted tens of millions of unique TCR beta chains, approximately 10 million of which were shared by at least two donors. A nearest-neighbor algorithm error-corrected the raw reads and collapsed the reads into unique sequences, merging closely related sequences to remove PCR and sequencing errors. To assign V, D and J gene segments, CDR3 sequences were aligned to IMGT reference sequences. For a sequence to be retained, a match of at least six nucleotides to both a V gene segment and a J gene segment was required. A rearrangement was called productive if the CDR3 had no stop codons and remained in frame with V and J, and every other rearrangement was called non-productive. Following IMGT convention, CDR3 was defined as the stretch from the second conserved V-encoded cysteine to the conserved J-encoded phenylalanine. The earlier analysis of 550 to 650 of the donors excluded any sequence lacking an unambiguous match to a single V gene segment. In an earlier analysis of several hundred of the donors, V segments were called functional above 56.7% productive rearrangements and were called segregating when the between-donor standard deviation exceeded 5%. To diagnose cytomegalovirus status from the catalog of TCR beta chain sequences, a statistical classification framework was built. In a later analysis, TCR nucleotide sequences were compared against IMGT/GENE-DB human TR gene sequences so that V and J genes could be assigned. A later analysis assigned CDR3 sequences and most-parsimonious VDJ recombination scenarios with the TCRdist pipeline. In a later analysis, every TCR beta chain was defined by the combination of its CDR3 amino acid sequence and its V-gene family, and reads without a unique V-gene family were dropped. To address suspected cross-contamination and a sequencing artifact, a later analysis removed a few hundred highly shared, low-generation-probability nucleotide sequences. In a later analysis, a clonal expansion index was calculated for each public chain from normalized within-repertoire ranks of inferred template counts. In a later analysis, generation probabilities were computed using a VDJ recombination model fitted to out-of-frame rearrangements, and the results were checked against IGoR. Hypergeometric tests were used in a later analysis to score TCR-TCR, TCR-HLA and TCR-CMV co-occurrence, with a repertoire-size bias correction applied to the TCR pairs. A later analysis estimated false discovery rates by permuting HLA or CMV assignments 20 times. In a later analysis, co-occurring TCRs were grouped using DBSCAN, and TCRdist sequence similarity was added for clustering within HLA-allele-positive subsets. Repertoires with fewer than 30,000 or more than 120,000 public chains were left out of co-occurrence clustering, as were five repertoires with anomalous nucleotide sharing. TCRdb retrieved this table from immuneACCESS and kept in-frame rearrangements only. Not all clones are present; in checked studies, unresolved V genes account for under half, and no reason is known for the remainder. V, J and clone size reflect that table, while D and trimming were determined from the DNA. The sample table contains 100,000 to 150,000 clones; only one count was recorded for more than 70% of them. The ten largest clones take up more than 7.5% of the sample.

The rearranged chain carries TRBV4-3 and TRBJ2-1; 10 bases in between match TRBD2. What was sequenced was PBMCs. The sequence derives from a woman in her forties or fifties in good health and CMV-seropositive. The CDR3 in this case is CASSQDPLAGEQEQFF. The DNA sequence follows: TGCGCCAGCAGCCAGGACCCTCTAGCGGGGGAGCAGGAGCAGTTCTTC.